Following are 20 T cell receptor beta chains from one sample sequenced in a study of blood T cell repertoires in COVID-19. Sequenced by immunoSEQ multiplex PCR; TCRdb stores in-frame clones only, minus some. Of tens of thousands of clones in the sample, roughly three quarters were seen once. The material sequenced was peripheral blood. These TCRs come from a man older than 75 with acute or convalescent COVID-19.

J is TRBJ1-4 and V is TRBV28; D unresolved. Germline assignment: CDR1 MDHEN and CDR2 SYDVKM. The ends were cut back, 6 bases at V and 0 bases at J, with 11 bases in the middle. The CDR3 sequence is 15 residues long. CDR3 sequence: CASSRGGATNEKLFF. The DNA of the CDR3 is TGTGCCAGCAGCCGGGGTGGGGCAACTAATGAAAAACTGTTTTTT.

The rearrangement uses TRBV18 and TRBJ2-1; the match to TRBD2 covers 8 bases. Germline V CDR1 and CDR2: KGHSH, LQKENI. J was trimmed by 9 bases and V by 2 bases; bases with no gene match: 3. The CDR3 spans 13 residues. The CDR3 here is CASSPSSGSEQFF. The CDR3 DNA sequence: TGTGCCAGCTCACCATCTAGCGGGTCTGAGCAGTTCTTC.

V gene TRBV3-1 (or the pseudogene TRBV3-2) combines with J gene TRBJ1-2; D call uncertain. Germline V gives CDR1 LGHDT, CDR2 YNNKEL (reference sequence). Trimming shortened V by 0 bases and J by 3 bases, and 5 bases separated the two germline ends. The CDR3 is made up of 13 amino acids. For the CDR3, the DNA is TGTGCCAGCAGCCAAGATCTTGACTATGGCTACACCTTC. As protein: CASSQDLDYGYTF.

CDR3 nucleotides: TGCAGTGCCCCCGATACAGGAAGTCACTACTTC. It is translated as CSAPDTGSHYF. J is TRBJ2-5 and V is TRBV20-1; weak D call: TRBD1 (5 bases). The germline V and J ends were trimmed by 6 bases and 14 bases, with 19 bases remaining between them. This CDR3 contains 11 residues. The V gene's germline CDR1 is DFQATT and CDR2 SNEGSKA (reference sequence).

The chain uses TRBV5-1 and TRBJ2-5; 12 bases are a match to TRBD1. The V segment lost 6 bases and the J segment 5 bases; nucleotides outside the gene matches: 5. This CDR3 contains 14 residues. The germline gives CDR1 SGHRS, CDR2 YFSETQ. The CDR3 DNA is TGCGCCAGCACCGGGACAGGGGGCTCGGAGACCCAGTACTTC. Translated, it gives CASTGTGGSETQYF.

The chain is built from TRBV7-9 and TRBJ1-5, with 8 bases identical to TRBD1. The CDR3 consists of 14 residues. Germline CDR1 SEHNR, CDR2 FQNEAQ (reference sequence). Trimming took 4 bases from V and 15 from J; bases not matched to a gene: 14. Here the CDR3 reads CASSSPTTGDRPHF. In DNA, the CDR3 is TGTGCCAGCAGCTCCCCCACGACAGGGGACAGACCGCATTTT.

The rearrangement joins TRBV5-1 to TRBJ2-3; TRBD1 agrees at 10 bases. The germline gives CDR1 SGHRS, CDR2 YFSETQ. V shed 1 base, J shed 4 bases, and the junction held 6 bases outside the gene matches. The CDR3 totals 16 residues. CDR3 sequence: CASSLQGDRGPDTQYF. CDR3 coding DNA: TGCGCCAGCAGCTTGCAGGGGGACAGGGGACCAGATACGCAGTATTTT.

V is TRBV11-1 and J is TRBJ1-6; perhaps TRBD1 as D (5 bases). The germline CDR1 and CDR2 sequences are SGHAT and FQDESV (reference sequence). V was clipped by 5 bases and J by 7 bases, with 9 bases between them. The CDR3 covers 13 residues. The CDR3 nucleotides read TGTGCCAGCAGCACAGGCCTGAATTCACCCCTCCACTTT. Translation gives CASSTGLNSPLHF.

The chain combines TRBV28 with TRBJ1-5, with TRBD1 matching over 7 bases. The CDR3 length is 14 residues. Germline V gene data show CDR1 as MDHEN and CDR2 as SYDVKM. The V and J ends lost 7 bases and 4 bases, in that order; junction bases with no gene match: 7. The CDR3 sequence is CASTEDRANQPQHF. In nucleotides, the CDR3 is TGTGCCAGCACCGAAGACAGGGCAAATCAGCCCCAGCATTTT.

The chain is built from TRBV9 and TRBJ1-2, with TRBD1 matching over 9 bases. CDR1 and CDR2 from the germline V gene are SGDLS and YYNGEE. This CDR3 region has 16 residues. Losses at the gene ends were 3 bases for V and 7 bases for J; bases not matched to a gene: 13. CDR3: CASSAEYRGRAGGYTF. The CDR3 nucleotides read TGTGCCAGCAGCGCCGAATACAGGGGGCGCGCCGGTGGCTACACCTTC.

The V and J genes are TRBV3-1 (or the pseudogene TRBV3-2) and TRBJ2-7, with TRBD1 as a possible D gene (5 bases). CDR1 and CDR2 (germline): LGHDT, YNNKEL (reference sequence). The CDR3 is made up of 15 amino acids. The V gene lost 6 bases and the J gene lost 2 bases, with 17 bases spanning the gap. The CDR3 spells CASRLQGGPPYEQYF. The CDR3 DNA reads TGTGCCAGCAGACTTCAGGGCGGACCTCCCTACGAGCAGTACTTC.

This clone was seen a handful of times. The chain joins TRBV10-3 to TRBJ1-2, with 12 bases lining up with TRBD1. Germline assignment: CDR1 ENHRY and CDR2 SYGVKD. V shed 10 bases and J 3 bases; nucleotides not matched to a gene: 3. The CDR3 totals 13 residues. The CDR3 region has the DNA TGTGCCACCGGGACAGGGGGCGACTATGGCTACACCTTC. It encodes CATGTGGDYGYTF.

The rearrangement uses TRBV7-9 and TRBJ2-7; 8 bases match TRBD1. Germline V gives CDR1 SEHNR, CDR2 FQNEAQ (reference sequence). Trimming cost V 4 bases and J 1 base; bases outside gene matches: 6. CDR3 length: 15 amino acids. The CDR3 coding sequence is TGTGCCAGCAGCTCCTACGGGACAGGTTCCTACGAGCAGTACTTC. It encodes CASSSYGTGSYEQYF.

The rearrangement uses TRBV3-1 (or the pseudogene TRBV3-2) and TRBJ1-1, with D perhaps matching TRBD1 (5 bases). The CDR3 loop spans 14 amino acids. Trimming removed 3 bases from V and 4 bases from J, with 12 bases in between. CDR1 and CDR2 from the germline V gene are LGHDT and YNNKEL (reference sequence). The CDR3 protein is CASSQPGLATEAFF. The CDR3 DNA sequence: TGTGCCAGCAGCCAGCCAGGGTTGGCCACTGAAGCTTTCTTT.

The J gene is TRBJ2-3, the V gene TRBV7-3, with TRBD2 matching over 7 bases. The ends lost 3 bases at V and 5 bases at J; junction bases unmatched: 8. Looked up from germline, CDR1 is SGHTA and CDR2 is FQGTGA. The CDR3 spans 15 residues. The chain's CDR3 is CASSFYGTTGDTQYF. In DNA form, the CDR3 reads TGTGCCAGCAGCTTTTACGGGACTACAGGAGATACGCAGTATTTT.

The V and J genes are TRBV9 and TRBJ1-4, with 11 bases aligning to TRBD1. The CDR3 length is 15 residues. Germline V lookup: CDR1 SGDLS, CDR2 YYNGEE. V was clipped by 0 bases and J by 13 bases; unmatched bases: 8. The CDR3 sequence: CASSVETGTGGRLFF. In DNA, the CDR3 is TGTGCCAGCAGCGTAGAGACGGGGACAGGGGGTCGACTGTTTTTT.

There are a few counts of this clone. J is TRBJ2-1 and V is TRBV7-2; 9 bases are shared with TRBD1. CDR3 length equals 16 residues. In germline, CDR1 is SGHTA, CDR2 FQGNSA. Trimming cost V 1 base and J 7 bases; bases outside gene matches: 8. CDR3 nucleotides: TGTGCCAGCAGCTTAGTGGGTGGGACAGGGTATAATGAGCAGTTCTTC. The encoded protein is CASSLVGGTGYNEQFF.

J is TRBJ1-3 and V is TRBV3-1 (or the pseudogene TRBV3-2), with D uncertain. V lost 4 bases and J 8 bases, leaving 12 bases between the germline ends. The CDR3 extends over 13 amino acids. Germline lookup yields CDR1 LGHDT and CDR2 YNNKEL (reference sequence). CDR3 sequence: CASSPLPGDTIYF. In DNA form, the CDR3 reads TGTGCCAGCAGCCCTCTACCGGGAGACACCATATATTTT.

The J gene is TRBJ1-2, the V gene TRBV12-3 or TRBV12-4; TRBD1 matches 8 bases. The V gene end was trimmed by 3 bases and the J gene end by 8 bases; junction bases not matched to a gene: 2. The CDR3 runs 12 residues. CDR3: CASSLPGGGYTF. DNA for the CDR3: TGTGCCAGCAGTTTGCCAGGGGGCGGCTACACCTTC.

This clone has just a few counts. The rearrangement links TRBV11-2 to TRBJ1-5, with TRBD1 identical over 9 bases. CDR3 length: 16 amino acids. V lost 1 base and J lost 5; bases outside the gene matches: 6. The germline CDR1 and CDR2 sequences are SGHAT and FQNNGV. CDR3: CASSLGGTGSDQPQHF. Here the CDR3 DNA reads TGTGCCAGCAGCTTAGGTGGGACAGGGTCGGATCAGCCCCAGCATTTT.